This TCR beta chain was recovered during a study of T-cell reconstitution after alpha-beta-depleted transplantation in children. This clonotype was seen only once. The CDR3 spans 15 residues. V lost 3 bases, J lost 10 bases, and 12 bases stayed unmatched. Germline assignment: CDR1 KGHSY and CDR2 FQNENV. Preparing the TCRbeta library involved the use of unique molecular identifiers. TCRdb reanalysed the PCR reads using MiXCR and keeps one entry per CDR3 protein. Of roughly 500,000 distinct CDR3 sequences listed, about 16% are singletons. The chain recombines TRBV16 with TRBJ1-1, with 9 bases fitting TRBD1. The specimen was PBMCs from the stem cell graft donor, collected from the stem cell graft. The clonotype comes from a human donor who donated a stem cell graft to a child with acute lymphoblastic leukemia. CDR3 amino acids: CASSQERSGTGLAFF. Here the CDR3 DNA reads TGTGCCAGCAGCCAGGAACGATCCGGGACAGGGTTAGCTTTCTTT.